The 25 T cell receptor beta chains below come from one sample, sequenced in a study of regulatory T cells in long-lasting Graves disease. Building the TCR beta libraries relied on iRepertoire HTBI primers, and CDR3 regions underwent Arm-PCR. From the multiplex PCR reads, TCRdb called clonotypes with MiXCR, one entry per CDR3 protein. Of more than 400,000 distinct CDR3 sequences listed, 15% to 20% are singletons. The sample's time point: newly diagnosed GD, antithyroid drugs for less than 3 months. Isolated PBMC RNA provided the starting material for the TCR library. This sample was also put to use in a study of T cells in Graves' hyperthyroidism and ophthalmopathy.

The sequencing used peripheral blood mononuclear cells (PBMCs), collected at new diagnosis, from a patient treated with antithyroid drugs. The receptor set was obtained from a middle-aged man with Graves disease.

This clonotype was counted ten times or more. The CDR3 DNA reads as TGTGCCTGGGCACAGGGGAACTCCTACAATGAGCAGTTCTTC. Translation gives CAWAQGNSYNEQFF. The rearrangement joins TRBV30 to TRBJ2-1, with 7 bases identical to TRBD1. The CDR3 contains 14 residues. In germline, CDR1 is GTSNPN, CDR2 SVGIG (reference sequence). The J segment lost 0 bases and the V segment lost 5 bases, leaving 4 bases of the junction unmatched.

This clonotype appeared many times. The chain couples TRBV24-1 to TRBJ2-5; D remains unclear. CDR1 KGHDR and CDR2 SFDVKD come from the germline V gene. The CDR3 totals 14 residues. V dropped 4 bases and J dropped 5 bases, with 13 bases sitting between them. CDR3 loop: CATSDPERTETQYF. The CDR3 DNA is TGTGCCACCAGTGACCCCGAGAGAACGGAGACCCAGTACTTC.

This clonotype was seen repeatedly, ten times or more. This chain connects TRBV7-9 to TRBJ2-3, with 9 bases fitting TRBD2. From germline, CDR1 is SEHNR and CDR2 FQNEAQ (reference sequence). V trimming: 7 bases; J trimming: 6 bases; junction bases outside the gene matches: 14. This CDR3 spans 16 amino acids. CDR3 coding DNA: TGTGCCAGCATTCTTAGCGGGAGTAAGGCGACGGATACGCAGTATTTT. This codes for CASILSGSKATDTQYF. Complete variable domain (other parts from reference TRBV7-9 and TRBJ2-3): DTGVSQNPRHKITKRGQNVTFRCDPISEHNRLYWYRQTLGQGPEFLTYFQNEAQLEKSRLLSDRFSAERPKGSFSTLEIQRTEQGDSAMYLCASILSGSKATDTQYFGPGTRLTVL.

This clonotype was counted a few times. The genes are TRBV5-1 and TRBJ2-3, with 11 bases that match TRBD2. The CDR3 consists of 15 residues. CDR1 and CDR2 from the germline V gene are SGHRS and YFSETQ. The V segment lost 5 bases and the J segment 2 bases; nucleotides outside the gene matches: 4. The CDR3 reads CASRTSGIYTDTQYF. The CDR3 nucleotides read TGCGCCAGCAGGACTAGCGGGATCTACACAGATACGCAGTATTTT.

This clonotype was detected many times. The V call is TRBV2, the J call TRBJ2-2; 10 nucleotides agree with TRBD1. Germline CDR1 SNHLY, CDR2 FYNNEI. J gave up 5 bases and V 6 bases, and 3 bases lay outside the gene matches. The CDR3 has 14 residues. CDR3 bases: TGTGCCAGCAGCCGGGACAGGGGTACCGGGGAGCTGTTTTTT. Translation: CASSRDRGTGELFF.

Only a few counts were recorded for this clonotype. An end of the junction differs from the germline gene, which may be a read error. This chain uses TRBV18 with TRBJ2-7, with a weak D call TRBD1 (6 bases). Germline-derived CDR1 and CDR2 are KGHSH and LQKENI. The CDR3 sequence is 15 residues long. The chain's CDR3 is CASSPQLQGSYEQCF. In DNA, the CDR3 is TGTGCCAGCTCACCACAACTACAGGGCTCCTACGAGCAGTGCTTC.

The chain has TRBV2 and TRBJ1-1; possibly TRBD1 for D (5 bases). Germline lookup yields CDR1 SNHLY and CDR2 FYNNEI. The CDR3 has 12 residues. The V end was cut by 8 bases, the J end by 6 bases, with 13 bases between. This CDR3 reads CASEGKGPEAFF. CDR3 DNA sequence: TGTGCCAGCGAGGGCAAGGGACCTGAAGCTTTCTTT.

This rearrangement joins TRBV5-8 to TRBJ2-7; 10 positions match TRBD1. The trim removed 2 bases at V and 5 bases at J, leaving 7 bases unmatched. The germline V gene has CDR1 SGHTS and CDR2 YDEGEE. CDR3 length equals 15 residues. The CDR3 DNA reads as TGTGCCAGCAGCTTCACTCCGGGGACAGGGGACGAGCAGTACTTC. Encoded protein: CASSFTPGTGDEQYF.

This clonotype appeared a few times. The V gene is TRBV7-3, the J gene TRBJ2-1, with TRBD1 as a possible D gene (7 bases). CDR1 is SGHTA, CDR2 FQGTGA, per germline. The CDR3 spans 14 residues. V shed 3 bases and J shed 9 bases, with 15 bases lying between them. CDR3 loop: CASSFPGGSGEQFF. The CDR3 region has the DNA TGTGCCAGCAGCTTCCCAGGGGGGAGTGGTGAGCAGTTCTTC.

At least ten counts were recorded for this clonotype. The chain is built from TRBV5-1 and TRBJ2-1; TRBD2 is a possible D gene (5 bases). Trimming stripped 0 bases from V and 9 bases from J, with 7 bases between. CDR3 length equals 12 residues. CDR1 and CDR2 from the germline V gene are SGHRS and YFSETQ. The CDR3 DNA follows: TGCGCCAGCAGCTTGGGGACTCTTGAGCAGTTCTTC. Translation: CASSLGTLEQFF.

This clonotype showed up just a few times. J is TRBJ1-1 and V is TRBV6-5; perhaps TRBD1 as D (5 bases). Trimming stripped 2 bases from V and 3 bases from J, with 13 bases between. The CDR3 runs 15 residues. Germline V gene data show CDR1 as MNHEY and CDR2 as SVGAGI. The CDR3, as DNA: TGTGCCAGCAGTTACGTAGGGGAGGAGGACACTGAAGCTTTCTTT. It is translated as CASSYVGEEDTEAFF.

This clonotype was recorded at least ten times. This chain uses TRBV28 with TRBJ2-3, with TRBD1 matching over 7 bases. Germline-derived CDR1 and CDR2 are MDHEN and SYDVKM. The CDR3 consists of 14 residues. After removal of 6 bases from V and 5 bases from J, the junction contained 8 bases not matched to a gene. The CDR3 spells CASRQRQGIDTQYF. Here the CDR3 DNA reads TGTGCCAGCAGACAACGACAGGGAATAGATACGCAGTATTTT.

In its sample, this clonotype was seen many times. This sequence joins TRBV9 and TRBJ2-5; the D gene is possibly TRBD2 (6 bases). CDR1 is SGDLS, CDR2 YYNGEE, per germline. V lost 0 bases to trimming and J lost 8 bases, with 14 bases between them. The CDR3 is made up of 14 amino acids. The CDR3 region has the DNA TGTGCCAGCAGCGTAGCGGGGGAGACAGACACCCAGTACTTC. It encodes CASSVAGETDTQYF. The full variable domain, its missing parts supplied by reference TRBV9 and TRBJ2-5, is DSGVTQTPKHLITATGQRVTLRCSPRSGDLSVYWYQQSLDQGLQFLIQYYNGEERAKGNILERFSAQQFPDLHSELNLSSLELGDSALYFCASSVAGETDTQYFGPGTRLLVL.

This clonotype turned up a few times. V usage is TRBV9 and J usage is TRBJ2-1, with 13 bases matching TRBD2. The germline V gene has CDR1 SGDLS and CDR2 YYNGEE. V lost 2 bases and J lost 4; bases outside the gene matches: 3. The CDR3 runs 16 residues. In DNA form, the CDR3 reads TGTGCCAGCAGCGTCGGGACTAGCGGGAATTACAATGAGCAGTTCTTC. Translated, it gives CASSVGTSGNYNEQFF.

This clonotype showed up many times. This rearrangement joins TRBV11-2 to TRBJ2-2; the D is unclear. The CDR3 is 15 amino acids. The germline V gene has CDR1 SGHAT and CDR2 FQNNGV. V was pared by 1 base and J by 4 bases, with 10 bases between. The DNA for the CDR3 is TGTGCCAGCAGCTTAGCCCCGAACCCCACCGGGGAGCTGTTTTTT. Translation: CASSLAPNPTGELFF. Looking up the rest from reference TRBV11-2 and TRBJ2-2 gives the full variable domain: EAGVAQSPRYKIIEKRQSVAFWCNPISGHATLYWYQQILGQGPKLLIQFQNNGVVDDSQLPKDRFSAERLKGVDSTLKIQPAKLEDSAVYLCASSLAPNPTGELFFGEGSRLTVL.

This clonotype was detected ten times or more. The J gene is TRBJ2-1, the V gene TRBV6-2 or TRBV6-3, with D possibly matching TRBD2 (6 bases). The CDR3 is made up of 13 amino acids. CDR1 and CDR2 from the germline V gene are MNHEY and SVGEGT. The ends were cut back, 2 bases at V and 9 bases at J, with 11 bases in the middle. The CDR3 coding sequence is TGTGCCAGCAGTTACGGCGGGACCGGTGAGCAGTTCTTC. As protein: CASSYGGTGEQFF.

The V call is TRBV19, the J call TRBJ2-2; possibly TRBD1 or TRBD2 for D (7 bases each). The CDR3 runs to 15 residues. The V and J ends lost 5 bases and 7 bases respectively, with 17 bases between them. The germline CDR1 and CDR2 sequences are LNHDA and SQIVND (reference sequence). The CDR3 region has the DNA TGTGCCAGTAGTCCCCAGGGGGGGCGAGGCGGGGAGCTGTTTTTT. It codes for CASSPQGGRGGELFF. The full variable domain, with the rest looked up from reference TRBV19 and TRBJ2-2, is DGGITQSPKYLFRKEGQNVTLSCEQNLNHDAMYWYRQDPGQGLRLIYYSQIVNDFQKGDIAEGYSVSREKKESFPLTVTSAQKNPTAFYLCASSPQGGRGGELFFGEGSRLTVL.

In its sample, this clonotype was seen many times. CDR3 in amino acids: CASSYSTSGSDTQYF. The CDR3 region has the DNA TGTGCCAGCAGTTACTCGACTAGCGGGTCAGATACGCAGTATTTT. V usage is TRBV6-2 or TRBV6-3 and J usage is TRBJ2-3; 10 nucleotides match TRBD2. V was clipped by 0 bases and J by 4 bases; unmatched bases: 1. CDR1 is MNHEY, CDR2 SVGEGT, per germline. The CDR3 is 15 amino acids.

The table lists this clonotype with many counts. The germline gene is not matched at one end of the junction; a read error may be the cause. CDR3 in amino acids: CASSPPTDTQYF. The CDR3 DNA reads as TGTGCCAGCAGCCCCCCCACAGATACGCAGTATTTT. The rearrangement uses TRBV5-1 and TRBJ2-3; no definite D call. Germline CDR1 and CDR2: SGHRS and YFSETQ. The CDR3 totals 12 residues.

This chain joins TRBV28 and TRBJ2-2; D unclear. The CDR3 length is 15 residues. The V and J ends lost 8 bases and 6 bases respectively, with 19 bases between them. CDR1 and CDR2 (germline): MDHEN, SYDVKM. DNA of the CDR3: TGTGCCAGCCGTAGCCCAGAAGGGTGGCCCGGGGAGCTGTTTTTT. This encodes CASRSPEGWPGELFF. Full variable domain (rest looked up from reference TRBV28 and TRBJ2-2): DVKVTQSSRYLVKRTGEKVFLECVQDMDHENMFWYRQDPGLGLRLIYFSYDVKMKEKGDIPEGYSVSREKKERFSLILESASTNQTSMYLCASRSPEGWPGELFFGEGSRLTVL.

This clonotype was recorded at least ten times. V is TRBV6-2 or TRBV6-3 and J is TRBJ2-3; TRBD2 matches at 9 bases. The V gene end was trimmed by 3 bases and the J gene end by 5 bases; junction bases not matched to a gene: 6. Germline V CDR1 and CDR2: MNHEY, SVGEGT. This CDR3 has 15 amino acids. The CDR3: CASSYWREGGDTQYF. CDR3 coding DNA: TGTGCCAGCAGTTATTGGCGGGAGGGGGGAGATACGCAGTATTTT.

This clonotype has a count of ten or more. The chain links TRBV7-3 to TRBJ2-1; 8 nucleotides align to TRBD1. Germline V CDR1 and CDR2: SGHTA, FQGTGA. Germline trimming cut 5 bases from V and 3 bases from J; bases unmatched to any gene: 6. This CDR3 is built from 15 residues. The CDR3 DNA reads TGTGCCAGCAGCCGCGGACAGGGCGGCTACAATGAGCAGTTCTTC. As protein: CASSRGQGGYNEQFF.

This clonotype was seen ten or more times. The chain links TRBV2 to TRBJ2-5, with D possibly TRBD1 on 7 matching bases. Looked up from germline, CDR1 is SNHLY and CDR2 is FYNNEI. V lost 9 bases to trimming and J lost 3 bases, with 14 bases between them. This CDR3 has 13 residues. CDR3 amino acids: CASSRDSEETQYF. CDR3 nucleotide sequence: TGTGCCAGTTCGCGGGACAGTGAAGAGACCCAGTACTTC.

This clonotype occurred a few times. CDR3 bases: TGTGCCAGCAGTTTCAGTCCCCCCAGGGGCTCTGGGGCCAACGTCCTGACTTTC. Amino acid sequence: CASSFSPPRGSGANVLTF. The V gene is TRBV28, the J gene TRBJ2-6, with D possibly matching TRBD1 (6 bases). Germline loops: CDR1 MDHEN, CDR2 SYDVKM. The CDR3 extends over 18 amino acids. V gave up 3 bases and J gave up 0 bases, with 15 bases separating them. The full variable domain, completed using reference TRBV28 and TRBJ2-6, is DVKVTQSSRYLVKRTGEKVFLECVQDMDHENMFWYRQDPGLGLRLIYFSYDVKMKEKGDIPEGYSVSREKKERFSLILESASTNQTSMYLCASSFSPPRGSGANVLTFGAGSRLTVL.

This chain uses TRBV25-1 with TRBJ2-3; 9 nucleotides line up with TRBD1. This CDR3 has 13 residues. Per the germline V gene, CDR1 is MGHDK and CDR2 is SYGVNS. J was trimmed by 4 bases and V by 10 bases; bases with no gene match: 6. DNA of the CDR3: TGTGCCACCCTACAGGGGGCTCCAGATACGCAGTATTTT. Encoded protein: CATLQGAPDTQYF.